The present entry profiles one TCR beta chain with its context. What it binds is unknown. Deep-level settings were used for running the assay. Measured with immunoSEQ multiplex PCR; TCRdb has only the in-frame clones, and not every one. The table has some 2,000,000 clones, roughly 94% seen once. The data stem from a study of shared clonotypes between healthy human individuals. Trimming took 2 bases from V and 4 from J; bases not matched to a gene: 12. Germline-derived CDR1 and CDR2 are PRHDT and FYEKMQ (reference sequence). The CDR3 is 17 residues long. Study-level results: Incompleteness in sorted-subset sequencing, despite large depth, was shown by rarefaction. Larger richness was generally estimated for naive than memory subsets.

Positive CCR7 selection of CD45RO-negative cells yielded the naive CD8 cells, and terminally differentiated effector memory CD45RA+ cells were excluded. The clonotype originates from a man younger than 35 in good health. The sequencing sample was made of naive CD8+ T cells sorted from blood. The V gene is TRBV13, the J gene TRBJ1-1, with 8 bases matching TRBD1. The DNA of the CDR3 is TGTGCCAGCAGCTTACCCCTGGACAGGGAGGGGGCCACTGAAGCTTTCTTT. This codes for CASSLPLDREGATEAFF.